Each of the 24 T cell receptor beta chains below was sequenced from the same sample in a study of shared clonotypes between healthy human individuals. Using immunoSEQ multiplex PCR, the repertoire was profiled, and TCRdb retains in-frame clones only, with some absent. The table has about 1.5 million clones, around 97% seen once. Sample: naive CD4+ T cells sorted from blood. Subset here: CD45RA+ positively selected. Receptors originate from a man aged 25-45 years in good health.

The genes are TRBV2 and TRBJ2-5; the match to TRBD1 covers 8 bases. CDR3 length equals 13 residues. The germline V gene encodes CDR1 SNHLY and CDR2 FYNNEI. Trimming at V came to 4 bases and at J to 3 bases, leaving 1 base not matched to a gene. CDR3 loop: CASSVDREETQYF. The CDR3 DNA is TGTGCCAGCAGTGTGGACAGGGAAGAGACCCAGTACTTC.

The sample holds one count of this clone. J is TRBJ2-1 and V is TRBV28; 12 bases line up with TRBD2. The V gene's germline CDR1 is MDHEN and CDR2 SYDVKM. The junction had 13 bases not matched to a gene; V was cut back by 6 bases and J by 7 bases. The CDR3 runs to 17 residues. In DNA form, the CDR3 reads TGTGCCAGCAGCCGGCCCGGACTAGCGGGAACCGAGAATGAGCAGTTCTTC. It is translated as CASSRPGLAGTENEQFF.

V gene TRBV18 combines with J gene TRBJ2-6; perhaps TRBD2 as D (6 bases). Germline V gene sequence: CDR1 KGHSH, CDR2 LQKENI. The V and J ends lost 2 bases and 4 bases respectively, with 15 bases between them. The CDR3 spans 17 residues. The CDR3 loop is CASSPIGDSLGANVLTF. The CDR3 region has the DNA TGTGCCAGCTCACCAATCGGGGACTCCCTAGGGGCCAACGTCCTGACTTTC.

CDR3 residues: CASGSPGATYEQYF. CDR3 DNA sequence: TGTGCCAGCGGCTCCCCCGGGGCGACGTACGAGCAGTACTTC. The V and J genes are TRBV7-9 and TRBJ2-7, with D perhaps given as TRBD1 or TRBD2 (5 bases each). Germline-derived CDR1 and CDR2 are SEHNR and FQNEAQ (reference sequence). The CDR3 is 14 amino acids. The V gene lost 8 bases and the J gene lost 4 bases, with 18 bases spanning the gap.

The rearrangement uses TRBV7-3 and TRBJ1-1, with 12 bases aligning to TRBD1. CDR1 is SGHTA and CDR2 is FQGTGA in the germline V gene. This CDR3 has 16 amino acids. V shed 3 bases and J 5 bases; nucleotides not matched to a gene: 7. CDR3 sequence (DNA): TGTGCCAGCAGCTTCTTGGGACAGGGGGCTGGTACTGAAGCTTTCTTT. This codes for CASSFLGQGAGTEAFF.

This chain connects TRBV7-3 to TRBJ2-1, with TRBD2 matching 10 bases. The V gene's germline CDR1 is SGHTA and CDR2 FQGTGA. This CDR3 is built from 16 residues. Trimming at V came to 5 bases and at J to 0 bases, leaving 4 bases not matched to a gene. DNA of the CDR3: TGTGCCAGCAGCAGGCCTAGCGGGAGCTCCTACAATGAGCAGTTCTTC. This sequence encodes CASSRPSGSSYNEQFF.

This clone showed up just once. The V gene is TRBV12-5, the J gene TRBJ2-1, with TRBD2 matching over 8 bases. Trimming cost V 4 bases and J 3 bases; bases outside gene matches: 8. This CDR3 is built from 16 residues. In germline, CDR1 is LGHNT, CDR2 FRNRAP. The CDR3, as DNA: TGTGCTAGTGGTTATTCGGGAGGGCCAAACTACAATGAGCAGTTCTTC. Its protein product is CASGYSGGPNYNEQFF.

For this clone: Other DNA variants within this sample encode the same CDR3. The rearrangement joins TRBV19 to TRBJ2-5; tentative D call: TRBD1 (6 bases). This CDR3 is built from 13 residues. Deletions cut 6 bases from V and 2 bases from J, with 10 bases between. CDR1 and CDR2 (germline): LNHDA, SQIVND (reference sequence). Here the CDR3 DNA reads TGTGCCAGTAGCGGGACACAACAAGAGACCCAGTACTTC. Translated: CASSGTQQETQYF.

CDR3 bases: TGCGCCAGCAGCCAAGATCTAGGGGCCCGTGGCTACACCTTC. Translated, it gives CASSQDLGARGYTF. The V and J genes are TRBV4-1 and TRBJ1-2, with TRBD1 as a possible D gene (5 bases). Deletions cut 0 bases from V and 7 bases from J, with 12 bases between. CDR1 is MGHRA and CDR2 is YSYEKL in the germline V gene. The CDR3 is made up of 14 amino acids.

The J gene is TRBJ2-1, the V gene TRBV7-9, with 7 bases fitting TRBD2. The germline gives CDR1 SEHNR, CDR2 FQNEAQ (reference sequence). The CDR3 has 16 amino acids. The junction had 4 bases not matched to a gene; V was cut back by 2 bases and J by 0 bases. DNA for the CDR3: TGTGCCAGCAGCTTACTGGGAGGGAACTCCTACAATGAGCAGTTCTTC. The encoded protein is CASSLLGGNSYNEQFF.

This sequence joins TRBV14 and TRBJ2-7; 7 bases are a match to TRBD2. Germline CDR1 reads SGHDN; CDR2 reads FVKESK. The length of the CDR3 is 13 residues. J lost 3 bases, V lost 9 bases, and 8 bases had no gene match. This chain's CDR3 is CASSRASGYEQYF. CDR3 sequence (DNA): TGTGCCAGTTCAAGGGCTAGCGGCTACGAGCAGTACTTC.

This chain uses TRBV28 with TRBJ1-2; 10 bases fit TRBD1. V lost 8 bases to trimming and J lost 7 bases; unmatched junction nucleotides: 10. The CDR3 is made up of 14 amino acids. Germline loops: CDR1 MDHEN, CDR2 SYDVKM. The CDR3 sequence is CASGIDGQGGGYTF. The CDR3 DNA is TGTGCCAGCGGAATAGACGGACAGGGGGGTGGCTACACCTTC.

The chain joins TRBV15 to TRBJ2-7, with TRBD2 as a possible D gene (5 bases). Germline V gene data show CDR1 as LNHNV and CDR2 as YYDKDF (reference sequence). This CDR3 has 13 amino acids. V lost 3 bases and J lost 9, with 15 bases in between. CDR3 sequence reads: CATSSDQDSRQYF. The CDR3 bases are TGTGCCACCAGCAGTGATCAGGACTCTCGGCAGTACTTC.

J is TRBJ1-5 and V is TRBV5-1; D perhaps matches TRBD1 (5 bases). The CDR3 length is 17 residues. Germline V gene sequence: CDR1 SGHRS, CDR2 YFSETQ. Deletions cut 4 bases from V and 2 bases from J, with 19 bases between. As DNA, the CDR3 is TGCGCCAGCAGCCCGAACCCCCGGGGCCTGGGCAATCAGCCCCAGCATTTT. Amino acid sequence: CASSPNPRGLGNQPQHF. Filled out from reference TRBV5-1 and TRBJ1-5, the complete variable domain reads KAGVTQTPRYLIKTRGQQVTLSCSPISGHRSVSWYQQTPGQGLQFLFEYFSETQRNKGNFPGRFSGRQFSNSRSEMNVSTLELGDSALYLCASSPNPRGLGNQPQHFGDGTRLSIL.

The chain recombines TRBV7-9 with TRBJ1-4; D unclear. V was trimmed by 2 bases and J by 0 bases, leaving 10 bases between them. This CDR3 region has 16 residues. Germline CDR1 reads SEHNR; CDR2 reads FQNEAQ (reference sequence). The CDR3 loop reads CASSLTGVSTNEKLFF. Written as DNA, the CDR3 is TGTGCCAGCAGCTTAACCGGGGTTTCAACTAATGAAAAACTGTTTTTT.

The chain joins TRBV20-1 to TRBJ1-3; D unresolved. This CDR3 comprises 10 residues. With 6 bases removed from V and 5 bases from J, the gap between germline ends came to 5 bases. CDR1 DFQATT and CDR2 SNEGSKA come from the germline V gene (reference sequence). The CDR3: CSAYRNTIYF. The DNA of the CDR3 is TGCAGTGCCTATAGAAACACCATATATTTT.

The CDR3 reads CASSLEGAVAYEQYF. In DNA form, the CDR3 reads TGTGCCAGCAGCTTGGAGGGGGCGGTTGCCTACGAGCAGTACTTC. The chain is built from TRBV5-4 and TRBJ2-7; 7 positions agree with TRBD1. The ends lost 0 bases at V and 2 bases at J; junction bases unmatched: 5. Germline CDR1 and CDR2: SGHNT and YYREEE (reference sequence). The CDR3 is made up of 15 amino acids.

This clone was recorded only once. The chain couples TRBV9 to TRBJ1-1; possible D gene TRBD1, 5 bases. This CDR3 comprises 14 residues. Per germline, CDR1 SGDLS and CDR2 YYNGEE. V was cut by 0 bases and J by 3 bases, with 9 bases left in between. The CDR3 DNA reads TGTGCCAGCAGCGTAGGCGGGGGGTACACTGAAGCTTTCTTT. This sequence encodes CASSVGGGYTEAFF.

V gene TRBV7-2 combines with J gene TRBJ1-5; TRBD1 agrees at 7 bases. V dropped 4 bases and J dropped 2; count of bases not matched to a gene: 5. Germline-derived CDR1 and CDR2 are SGHTA and FQGNSA. The CDR3 has 15 amino acids. The CDR3 region has the DNA TGTGCCAGCAGCTACGACAGGGCTGGCAATCAGCCCCAGCATTTT. Encoded protein: CASSYDRAGNQPQHF.

The CDR3 DNA sequence: TGTGCCAGCAGCTTGGGGGTTTCTGCTGGAAACACCATATATTTT. Its translation is CASSLGVSAGNTIYF. The rearrangement joins TRBV5-5 to TRBJ1-3; D call uncertain. V shed 0 bases and J shed 2 bases, with 9 bases lying between them. CDR3 size: 15 residues. Germline CDR1 is SGHKS and CDR2 is YYEKEE (reference sequence).

The chain joins TRBV18 to TRBJ2-2; D uncertain. The germline CDR1 and CDR2 sequences are KGHSH and LQKENI. This CDR3 contains 14 residues. V was clipped by 6 bases and J by 6 bases, with 14 bases between them. CDR3 protein: CASSSIPKPGELFF. As DNA, the CDR3 is TGTGCCAGCTCCTCCATACCAAAACCCGGGGAGCTGTTTTTT. The full variable domain, rest sourced from reference TRBV18 and TRBJ2-2, is NAGVMQNPRHLVRRRGQEARLRCSPMKGHSHVYWYRQLPEEGLKFMVYLQKENIIDESGMPKERFSAEFPKEGPSILRIQQVVRGDSAAYFCASSSIPKPGELFFGEGSRLTVL.

The chain uses TRBV5-1 and TRBJ2-4, with 7 bases lining up with TRBD1. V trimming: 0 bases; J trimming: 6 bases; junction bases outside the gene matches: 6. The CDR3 spans 15 residues. Germline-derived CDR1 and CDR2 are SGHRS and YFSETQ. The CDR3 DNA sequence: TGCGCCAGCAGCTTGGCCGCAGGGGGTTTAAACATTCAGTACTTC. As protein: CASSLAAGGLNIQYF.

This chain joins TRBV19 and TRBJ2-5; TRBD2 might be the D (5 bases). This CDR3 contains 15 residues. V was pared by 6 bases and J by 3 bases, with 17 bases between. The germline V gene has CDR1 LNHDA and CDR2 SQIVND (reference sequence). CDR3 amino acids: CASSPGPAVKETQYF. The DNA for the CDR3 is TGTGCCAGTAGCCCCGGGCCAGCGGTGAAAGAGACCCAGTACTTC.

This clone was detected once. The V gene is TRBV28, the J gene TRBJ2-1; D gene unclear. Germline V CDR1 and CDR2: MDHEN, SYDVKM. V lost 10 bases and J lost 10, with 14 bases in between. The CDR3 consists of 11 residues. CDR3 loop: CAILDSQEQFF. The CDR3 nucleotides are TGTGCCATACTCGACTCACAGGAGCAGTTCTTC.